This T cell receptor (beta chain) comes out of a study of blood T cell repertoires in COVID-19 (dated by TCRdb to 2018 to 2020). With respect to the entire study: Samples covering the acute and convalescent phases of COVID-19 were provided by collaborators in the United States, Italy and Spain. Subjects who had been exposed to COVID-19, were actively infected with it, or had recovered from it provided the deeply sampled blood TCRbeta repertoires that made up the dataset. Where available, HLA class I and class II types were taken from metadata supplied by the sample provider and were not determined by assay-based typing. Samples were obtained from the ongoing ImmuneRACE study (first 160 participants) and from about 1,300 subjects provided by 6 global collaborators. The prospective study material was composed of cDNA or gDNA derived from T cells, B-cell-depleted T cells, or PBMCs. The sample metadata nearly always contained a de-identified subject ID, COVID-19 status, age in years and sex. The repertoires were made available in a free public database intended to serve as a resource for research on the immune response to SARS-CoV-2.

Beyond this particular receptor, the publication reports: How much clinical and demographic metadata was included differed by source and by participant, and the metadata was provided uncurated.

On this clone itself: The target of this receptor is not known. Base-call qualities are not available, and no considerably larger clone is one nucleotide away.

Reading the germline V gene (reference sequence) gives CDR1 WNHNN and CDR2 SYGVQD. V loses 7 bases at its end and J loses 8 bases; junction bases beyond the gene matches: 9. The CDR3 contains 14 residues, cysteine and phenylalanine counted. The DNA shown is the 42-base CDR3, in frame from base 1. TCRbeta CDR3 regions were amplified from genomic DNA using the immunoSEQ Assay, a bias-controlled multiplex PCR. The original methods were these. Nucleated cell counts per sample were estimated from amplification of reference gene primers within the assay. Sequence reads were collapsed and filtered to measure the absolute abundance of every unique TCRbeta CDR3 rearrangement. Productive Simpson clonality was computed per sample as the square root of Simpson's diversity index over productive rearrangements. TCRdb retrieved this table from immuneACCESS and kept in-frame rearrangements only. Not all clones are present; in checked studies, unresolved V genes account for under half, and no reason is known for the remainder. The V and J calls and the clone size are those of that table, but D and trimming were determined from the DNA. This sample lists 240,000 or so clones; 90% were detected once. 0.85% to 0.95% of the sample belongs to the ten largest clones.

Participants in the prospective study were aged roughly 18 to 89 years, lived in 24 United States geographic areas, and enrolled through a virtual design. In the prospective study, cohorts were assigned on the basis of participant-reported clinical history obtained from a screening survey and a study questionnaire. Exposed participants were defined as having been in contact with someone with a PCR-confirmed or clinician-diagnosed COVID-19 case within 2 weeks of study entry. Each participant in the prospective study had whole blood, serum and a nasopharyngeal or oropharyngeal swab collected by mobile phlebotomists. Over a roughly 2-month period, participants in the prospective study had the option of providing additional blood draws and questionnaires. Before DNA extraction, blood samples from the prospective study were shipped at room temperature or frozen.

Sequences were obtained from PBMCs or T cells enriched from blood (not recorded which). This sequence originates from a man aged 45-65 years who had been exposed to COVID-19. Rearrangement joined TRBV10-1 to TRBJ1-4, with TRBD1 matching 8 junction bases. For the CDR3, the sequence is CASISTGVWEKLFF. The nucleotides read TGCGCCAGCATATCGACAGGGGTATGGGAAAAACTGTTTTTT.